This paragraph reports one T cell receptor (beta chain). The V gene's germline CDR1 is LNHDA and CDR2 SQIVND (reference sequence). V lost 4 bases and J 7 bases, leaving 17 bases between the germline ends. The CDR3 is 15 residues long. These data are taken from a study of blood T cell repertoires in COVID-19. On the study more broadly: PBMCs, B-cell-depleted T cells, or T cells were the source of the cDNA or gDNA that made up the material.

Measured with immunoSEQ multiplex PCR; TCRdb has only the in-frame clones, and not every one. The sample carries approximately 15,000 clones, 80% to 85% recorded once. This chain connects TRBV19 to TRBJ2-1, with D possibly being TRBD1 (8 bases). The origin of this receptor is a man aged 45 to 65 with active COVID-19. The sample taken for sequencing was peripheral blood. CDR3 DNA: TGTGCCAGTAGTACCACAGGGGGGGGGAAAAATGAGCAGTTCTTC. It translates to CASSTTGGGKNEQFF.